The present T cell receptor beta chain was sequenced within a study of shared clonotypes between healthy human individuals. Study at large: Per donor, three plates held CD4 naive cells, three held CD4 memory, two held CD8 naive and one held CD8 memory.

Study conclusions and caveats: A few donors shared approximately 5% of their naive CD4 clonotypes. Clonotype sharing among donors likely depends on sequencing depth. Though the depth was large, rarefaction showed that sorted-subset sequencing was incomplete.

Sequenced by immunoSEQ multiplex PCR; TCRdb stores in-frame clones only, minus some. Of 2 million to 2.5 million clones in the sample, just under 95% were seen once. In the case of this clone: Its specificity is not known.

The source material was naive CD4+ T cells from PBMCs. Noted subset: CD45RA+ positively selected. The sequence was obtained from a man aged 18 to 29 in good health. Some clones in this sample may be carry-over from other donors' samples.

This CDR3 reads CASSPQTGPNYGYTF. The CDR3 DNA follows: TGTGCCAGTAGTCCCCAGACAGGACCGAACTATGGCTACACCTTC. V is TRBV19 and J is TRBJ1-2, with D perhaps matching TRBD1 (6 bases). The CDR3 is made up of 15 amino acids. The germline V gene encodes CDR1 LNHDA and CDR2 SQIVND (reference sequence). V lost 5 bases to trimming and J lost 2 bases, with 15 bases between them. Complete variable domain (other parts from reference TRBV19 and TRBJ1-2): DGGITQSPKYLFRKEGQNVTLSCEQNLNHDAMYWYRQDPGQGLRLIYYSQIVNDFQKGDIAEGYSVSREKKESFPLTVTSAQKNPTAFYLCASSPQTGPNYGYTFGSGTRLTVV.